The entry below gives a single T cell receptor (beta chain) sequence along with its context. No antigen is known for it. This sample is part of a study of vaccination and CD4 T cells after COVID-19. The wider study: The study collected post-vaccine samples a median 72 days after dose two, with a range of 14 to 241.

The assay that was used to sequence DNA from cultured CD4+ T cells was the Oncomine TCR Beta short-read assay. After culture, CD4+ T cells served as the source for genomic DNA extraction. TCRdb itself ran the PCR reads through MiXCR, one entry per CDR3 protein. The table includes 15,000 to 20,000 distinct CDR3 sequences, 45% to 70% detected once. The treatment: 10-day PBMC culture with coronavirus spike peptide pools or control peptides (ViraFEST assay). ViraFEST expanded antigen-specific T cells with peptide pools, then sequenced TCRs. IL-2 (roughly 10 IU/ml) and peptide pools (roughly 10 ug/ml) were added to cultures of 1.5 million to 2 million PBMCs per well. The sequenced sample consisted of CD4+ T cells from blood, cultured in vitro. The origin of this receptor is a human donor who had recovered from COVID-19.

This CDR3 reads CSARDEYTQYF. The CDR3 bases are TGCAGTGCTAGAGATGAGTATACGCAGTATTTT. The chain combines TRBV20-1 with TRBJ2-3; D is ambiguous. CDR3 length: 11 amino acids. Trimming stripped 0 bases from V and 7 bases from J, with 5 bases between. Per germline, CDR1 DFQATT and CDR2 SNEGSKA (reference sequence).